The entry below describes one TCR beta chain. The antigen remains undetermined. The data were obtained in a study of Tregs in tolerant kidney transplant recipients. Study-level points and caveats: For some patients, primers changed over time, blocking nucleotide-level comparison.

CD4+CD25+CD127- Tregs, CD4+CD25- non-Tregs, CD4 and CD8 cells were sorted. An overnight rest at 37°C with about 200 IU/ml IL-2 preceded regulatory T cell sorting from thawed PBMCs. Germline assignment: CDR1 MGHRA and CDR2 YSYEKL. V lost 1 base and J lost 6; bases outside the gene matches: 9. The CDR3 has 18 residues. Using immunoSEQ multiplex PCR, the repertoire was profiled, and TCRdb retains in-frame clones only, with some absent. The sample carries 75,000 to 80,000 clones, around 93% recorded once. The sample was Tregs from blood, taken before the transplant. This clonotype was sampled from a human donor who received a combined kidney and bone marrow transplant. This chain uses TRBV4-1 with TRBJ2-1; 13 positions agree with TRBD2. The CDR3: CASSQVGTSGKSGNEQFF. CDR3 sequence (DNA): TGCGCCAGCAGCCAAGTGGGGACTAGCGGGAAATCCGGCAATGAGCAGTTCTTC.